Listed here are 17 T cell receptor beta chains from one sample, sequenced in a study of cytomegalovirus exposure and HLA in healthy donors listed by TCRdb under 2017. Library construction relied on the immunoSEQ multiplex PCR assay. For the multiplex PCR, a mixture combining 60 forward primers for TCR Vbeta segments and 13 reverse primers for TCR Jbeta segments was used. As stored in TCRdb, this immuneACCESS dataset retains in-frame rearrangements with V and J assigned. A fraction of the clones does not appear; measured against another copy, unresolved V genes explain less than half of the discrepancy, and the remainder lacks a known reason. The sample table lists 180,000 or so clones, approximately 82% of them with a count of one. The ten most abundant clones make up about 7.7% of the sample. The sequencing sample was made of PBMCs. The origin of the receptors is a woman between 40 and 55 years old in good health and CMV-seropositive.

This clone has just one count. The gene calls are TRBV5-4 and TRBJ1-2; TRBD1 is a possible D gene (6 bases). This CDR3 region has 14 residues. The ends were cut back, 0 bases at V and 2 bases at J, with 8 bases in the middle. CDR1 is SGHNT and CDR2 is YYREEE in the germline V gene (reference sequence). CDR3 residues: CASSLGTGNYGYTF. CDR3 sequence (DNA): TGTGCCAGCAGCTTGGGCACAGGGAACTATGGCTACACCTTC.

This clone was seen only a few times. The chain is built from TRBV5-1 and TRBJ2-1; 8 bases align to TRBD1. This CDR3 region has 17 residues. Germline V lookup: CDR1 SGHRS, CDR2 YFSETQ. J gave up 6 bases and V 0 bases, and 11 bases lay outside the gene matches. This chain's CDR3 is CASSLAAPGQVINEQFF. The CDR3 coding sequence is TGCGCCAGCAGCTTGGCCGCACCGGGACAGGTGATCAATGAGCAGTTCTTC.

This chain links TRBV9 with TRBJ2-5, with D tentatively TRBD2 (6 bases). Trimming removed 0 bases from V and 2 bases from J, with 11 bases in between. The CDR3 has 15 residues. The germline V gene has CDR1 SGDLS and CDR2 YYNGEE. CDR3 sequence: CASSVAGENQETQYF. The DNA of the CDR3 is TGTGCCAGCAGCGTAGCGGGAGAGAATCAAGAGACCCAGTACTTC.

This clone was observed a few times. V and J are TRBV28 and TRBJ2-3, with D tentatively TRBD1 (7 bases). The germline gives CDR1 MDHEN, CDR2 SYDVKM. The V end lost 3 bases, the J end lost 5 bases, and 24 bases lay between the germline ends. The CDR3 loop spans 18 amino acids. Here the CDR3 DNA reads TGTGCCAGCAGTTTTCGTTACCGAGACAGGGAGGATAAAGATACGCAGTATTTT. Amino acid sequence: CASSFRYRDREDKDTQYF.

CDR3 protein: CASSLGGGQPQHF. The DNA for the CDR3 is TGTGCCAGTAGCCTGGGAGGAGGGCAGCCCCAGCATTTT. The chain uses TRBV19 and TRBJ1-5; D remains ambiguous. V lost 6 bases and J 7 bases, leaving 13 bases between the germline ends. This CDR3 comprises 13 residues. Germline CDR1 is LNHDA and CDR2 is SQIVND (reference sequence).

This clone showed up just once. CDR3 protein: CASSKDGGGGQETQYF. The CDR3 DNA sequence: TGTGCCAGTAGTAAGGACGGAGGGGGCGGCCAAGAGACCCAGTACTTC. The chain recombines TRBV19 with TRBJ2-5; possible D gene TRBD1, 7 bases. V was cut by 4 bases and J by 1 base, with 16 bases left in between. CDR1 is LNHDA, CDR2 SQIVND, per germline (reference sequence). The CDR3 extends over 16 amino acids.

CDR3 DNA: TGTGCCAGCAGCCCACTGGCCGGGGAGCTGTTTTTT. Amino acids: CASSPLAGELFF. V is TRBV7-9 and J is TRBJ2-2, with unresolved D. V gave up 5 bases and J gave up 6 bases, with 7 bases separating them. Germline CDR1 SEHNR, CDR2 FQNEAQ (reference sequence). The CDR3 is 12 amino acids.

The rearrangement uses TRBV2 and TRBJ2-7, with TRBD1 identical over 7 bases. The CDR3 is 14 residues long. Germline V lookup: CDR1 SNHLY, CDR2 FYNNEI. The ends lost 8 bases at V and 1 base at J; junction bases unmatched: 8. CDR3 sequence: CASLRQGSSYEQYF. The CDR3 bases are TGTGCCAGCCTGAGACAGGGAAGTTCCTACGAGCAGTACTTC.

The V call is TRBV15, the J call TRBJ1-1; D is ambiguous. V lost 0 bases and J lost 11, with 16 bases in between. CDR3 size: 14 residues. Germline loops: CDR1 LNHNV, CDR2 YYDKDF (reference sequence). CDR3 coding DNA: TGTGCCACCAGCAGAGATGCGTCGATCCCACCGGCTTTCTTT. Protein: CATSRDASIPPAFF.

This chain joins TRBV27 and TRBJ2-3; D uncertain. Germline CDR1 and CDR2: MNHEY and SMNVEV (reference sequence). Trimming stripped 6 bases from V and 7 bases from J, with 14 bases between. The CDR3 length is 13 residues. CDR3 sequence reads: CASSLTRLNTQYF. As DNA, the CDR3 is TGTGCCAGCAGCCTTACACGACTCAATACGCAGTATTTT.

This clone came up a few times. The gene calls are TRBV4-1 and TRBJ2-2, with D possibly being TRBD1 (6 bases). This CDR3 contains 13 residues. Germline CDR1 MGHRA, CDR2 YSYEKL. The ends were cut back, 6 bases at V and 6 bases at J, with 11 bases in the middle. The CDR3 bases are TGCGCCAGCAGTCTACAGGGAGCCGGGGAGCTGTTTTTT. The encoded protein is CASSLQGAGELFF.

This rearrangement joins TRBV28 to TRBJ2-7, with D hard to call. This CDR3 has 15 residues. The V gene lost 2 bases and the J gene lost 3 bases, with 14 bases spanning the gap. The germline gives CDR1 MDHEN, CDR2 SYDVKM. The chain's CDR3 is CASSLPSSASYEQYF. The CDR3 DNA is TGTGCCAGCAGTTTACCATCTTCTGCCAGCTACGAGCAGTACTTC. Complete variable domain (other parts from reference TRBV28 and TRBJ2-7): DVKVTQSSRYLVKRTGEKVFLECVQDMDHENMFWYRQDPGLGLRLIYFSYDVKMKEKGDIPEGYSVSREKKERFSLILESASTNQTSMYLCASSLPSSASYEQYFGPGTRLTVT.

Only a few counts were recorded for this clone. The chain joins TRBV9 to TRBJ2-5, with D maybe TRBD2 (5 bases). CDR1 and CDR2 (germline): SGDLS, YYNGEE. Trimming removed 3 bases from V and 4 bases from J, with 10 bases in between. The CDR3 runs 13 residues. The CDR3 loop is CASSAGGGETQYF. The CDR3 nucleotides read TGTGCCAGCAGCGCCGGTGGAGGAGAGACCCAGTACTTC.

The V and J genes are TRBV25-1 and TRBJ1-2, with D perhaps TRBD1 (5 bases). The CDR3 length is 11 residues. From germline, CDR1 is MGHDK and CDR2 SYGVNS. The CDR3 loop reads CATGGNYGYTF. The CDR3 DNA reads as TGTGCGACCGGGGGGAACTATGGCTACACCTTC.

This clone was seen only a few times. The chain is built from TRBV4-2 and TRBJ2-5; 11 bases match TRBD1. This CDR3 comprises 15 residues. Trimming at V came to 6 bases and at J to 7 bases, leaving 10 bases not matched to a gene. The germline CDR1 and CDR2 sequences are LGHNA and YNFKEQ. The CDR3, as DNA: TGTGCCAGCAGAGCGGACAGGGGGCTTAGTGGGACCCAGTACTTC. Protein sequence: CASRADRGLSGTQYF.

This clone was seen a few times. The V call is TRBV28, the J call TRBJ1-1, with TRBD1 matching over 9 bases. Unmatched junction bases numbered 2, after V lost 3 bases and J lost 9 bases. This CDR3 is built from 12 residues. The germline CDR1 and CDR2 sequences are MDHEN and SYDVKM. CDR3 nucleotide sequence: TGTGCCAGCAGTTTTGGGACAGGGCAAGCTTTCTTT. The encoded protein is CASSFGTGQAFF.

This sequence joins TRBV7-2 and TRBJ1-1; D gene uncertain. CDR1 is SGHTA and CDR2 is FQGNSA in the germline V gene. The CDR3 length is 16 residues. Trimming removed 1 base at V and 0 bases at J, with 12 bases between. For the CDR3, the DNA is TGTGCCAGCAGCTTAGAAATGTCCAGGATGAACACTGAAGCTTTCTTT. Translating it yields CASSLEMSRMNTEAFF.